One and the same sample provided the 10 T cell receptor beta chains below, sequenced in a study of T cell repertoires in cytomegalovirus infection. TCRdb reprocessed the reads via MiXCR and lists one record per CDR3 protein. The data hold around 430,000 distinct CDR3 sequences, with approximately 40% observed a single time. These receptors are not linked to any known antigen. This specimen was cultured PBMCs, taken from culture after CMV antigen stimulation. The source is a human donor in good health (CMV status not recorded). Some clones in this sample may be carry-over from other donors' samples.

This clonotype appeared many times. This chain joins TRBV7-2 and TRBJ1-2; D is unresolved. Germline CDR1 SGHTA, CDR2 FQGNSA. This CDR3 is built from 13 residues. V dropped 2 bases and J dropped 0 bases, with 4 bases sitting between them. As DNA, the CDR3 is TGTGCCAGCAGCTTAAAGCCTAACTATGGCTACACCTTC. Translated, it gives CASSLKPNYGYTF. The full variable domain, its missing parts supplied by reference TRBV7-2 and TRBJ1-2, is GAGVSQSPSNKVTEKGKDVELRCDPISGHTALYWYRQSLGQGLEFLIYFQGNSAPDKSGLPSDRFSAERTGGSVSTLTIQRTQQEDSAVYLCASSLKPNYGYTFGSGTRLTVV.

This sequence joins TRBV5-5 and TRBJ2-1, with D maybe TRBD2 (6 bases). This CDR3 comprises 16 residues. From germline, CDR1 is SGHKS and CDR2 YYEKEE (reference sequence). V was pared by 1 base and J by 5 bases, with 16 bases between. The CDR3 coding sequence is TGTGCCAGCAGCTTGTGGAGCGGGCGACCAAACAATGAGCAGTTCTTC. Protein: CASSLWSGRPNNEQFF.

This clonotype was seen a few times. The CDR3 loop reads CASSLSDTGELFF. CDR3 nucleotides: TGTGCCAGCAGCTTATCGGACACCGGGGAGCTGTTTTTT. The rearrangement links TRBV11-2 to TRBJ2-2; D unresolved. The CDR3 spans 13 residues. Trimming shortened V by 2 bases and J by 3 bases, and 4 bases separated the two germline ends. Per the germline V gene, CDR1 is SGHAT and CDR2 is FQNNGV.

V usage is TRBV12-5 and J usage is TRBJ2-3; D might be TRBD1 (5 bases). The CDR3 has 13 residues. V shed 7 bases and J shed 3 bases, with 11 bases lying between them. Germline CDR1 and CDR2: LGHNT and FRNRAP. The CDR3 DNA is TGTGCTAGTGCCCTCGACAGAACAGATACGCAGTATTTT. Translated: CASALDRTDTQYF.

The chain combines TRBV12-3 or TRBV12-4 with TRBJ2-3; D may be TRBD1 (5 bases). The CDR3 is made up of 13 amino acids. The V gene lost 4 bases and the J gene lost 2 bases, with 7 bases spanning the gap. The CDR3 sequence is CASSWTPTDTQYF. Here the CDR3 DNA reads TGTGCCAGCAGTTGGACACCCACAGATACGCAGTATTTT.

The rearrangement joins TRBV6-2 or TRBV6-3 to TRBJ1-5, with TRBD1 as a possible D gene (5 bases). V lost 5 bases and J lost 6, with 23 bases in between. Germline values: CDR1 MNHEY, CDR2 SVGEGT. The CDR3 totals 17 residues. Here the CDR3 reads CASSGDAGPRWGQPQHF. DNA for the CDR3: TGTGCCAGCAGTGGGGACGCGGGACCCAGATGGGGTCAGCCCCAGCATTTT.

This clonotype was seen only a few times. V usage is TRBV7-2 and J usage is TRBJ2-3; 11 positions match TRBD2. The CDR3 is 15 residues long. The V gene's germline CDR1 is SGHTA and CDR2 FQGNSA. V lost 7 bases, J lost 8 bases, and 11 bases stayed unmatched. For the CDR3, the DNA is TGTGCCAGCAACCCTATAGCGGGGGGGCAGTCTACGCAGTATTTT. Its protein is CASNPIAGGQSTQYF.

CDR3 in amino acids: CSARDPRLTTTGELFF. CDR3 bases: TGCAGTGCTAGAGATCCGAGGCTTACCACTACCGGGGAGCTGTTTTTT. The V gene is TRBV20-1, the J gene TRBJ2-2; no firm D call. The CDR3 length is 16 residues. Trimming left V 0 bases short and J 5 bases short, with 16 bases between. The V gene's germline CDR1 is DFQATT and CDR2 SNEGSKA (reference sequence).

In nucleotides, the CDR3 is TGTGCCAGCACTCAAGGCAATGAGCAGTTCTTC. It specifies CASTQGNEQFF. The chain couples TRBV6-5 to TRBJ2-1; D ambiguous. The CDR3 loop spans 11 amino acids. Germline CDR1 is MNHEY and CDR2 is SVGAGI. V dropped 7 bases and J dropped 6 bases, with 7 bases sitting between them.

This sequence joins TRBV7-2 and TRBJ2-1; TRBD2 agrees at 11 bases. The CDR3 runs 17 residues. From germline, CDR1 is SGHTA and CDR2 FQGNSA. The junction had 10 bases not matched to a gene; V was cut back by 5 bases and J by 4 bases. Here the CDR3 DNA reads TGTGCCAGCAGCCTCAGGGGGGGGACTAGCGGTTACAATGAGCAGTTCTTC. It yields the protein CASSLRGGTSGYNEQFF.